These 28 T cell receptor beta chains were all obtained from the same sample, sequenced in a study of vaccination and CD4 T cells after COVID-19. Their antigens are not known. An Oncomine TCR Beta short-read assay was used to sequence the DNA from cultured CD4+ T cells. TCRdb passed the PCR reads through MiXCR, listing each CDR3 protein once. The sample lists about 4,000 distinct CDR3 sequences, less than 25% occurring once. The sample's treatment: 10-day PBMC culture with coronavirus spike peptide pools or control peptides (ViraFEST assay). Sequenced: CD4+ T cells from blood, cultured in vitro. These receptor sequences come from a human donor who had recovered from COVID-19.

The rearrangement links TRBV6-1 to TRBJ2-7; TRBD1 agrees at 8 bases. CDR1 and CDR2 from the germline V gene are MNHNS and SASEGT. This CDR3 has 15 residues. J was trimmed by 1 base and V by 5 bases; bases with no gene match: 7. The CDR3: CASSRGTGGSYEQYF. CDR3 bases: TGTGCCAGCAGTCGCGGGACAGGTGGGTCCTACGAGCAGTACTTC.

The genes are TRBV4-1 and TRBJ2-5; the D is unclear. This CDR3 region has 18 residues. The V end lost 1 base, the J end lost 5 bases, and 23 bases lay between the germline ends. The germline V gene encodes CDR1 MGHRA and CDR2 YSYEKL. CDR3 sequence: CASSQVDMGWPRMETQYF. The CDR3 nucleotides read TGCGCCAGCAGCCAAGTGGATATGGGGTGGCCTAGGATGGAGACCCAGTACTTC.

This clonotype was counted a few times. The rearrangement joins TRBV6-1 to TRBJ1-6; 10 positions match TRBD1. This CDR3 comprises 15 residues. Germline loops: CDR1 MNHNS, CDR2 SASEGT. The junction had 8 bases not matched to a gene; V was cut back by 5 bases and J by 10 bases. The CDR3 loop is CASSISGTGESPLHF. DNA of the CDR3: TGTGCCAGCAGTATCTCCGGGACAGGGGAGTCACCCCTCCACTTT.

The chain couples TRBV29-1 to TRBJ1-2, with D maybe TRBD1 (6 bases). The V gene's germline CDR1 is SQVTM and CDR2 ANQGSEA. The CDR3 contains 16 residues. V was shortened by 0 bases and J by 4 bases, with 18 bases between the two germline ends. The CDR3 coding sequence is TGCAGCGTTGAAGAGCCACCAGGGGCTGCTGGCTATGGCTACACCTTC. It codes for CSVEEPPGAAGYGYTF. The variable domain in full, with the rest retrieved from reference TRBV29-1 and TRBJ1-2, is SAVISQKPSRDICQRGTSLTIQCQVDSQVTMMFWYRQQPGQSLTLIATANQGSEATYESGFVIDKFPISRPNLTFSTLTVSNMSPEDSSIYLCSVEEPPGAAGYGYTFGSGTRLTVV.

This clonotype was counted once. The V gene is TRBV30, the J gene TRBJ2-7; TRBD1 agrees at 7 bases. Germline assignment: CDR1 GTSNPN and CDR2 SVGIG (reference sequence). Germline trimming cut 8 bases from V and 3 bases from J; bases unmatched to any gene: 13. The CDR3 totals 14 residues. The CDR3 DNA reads TGTGCCAGGGTGTCCGGGACAGTTTTCTACGAGCAGTACTTC. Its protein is CARVSGTVFYEQYF.

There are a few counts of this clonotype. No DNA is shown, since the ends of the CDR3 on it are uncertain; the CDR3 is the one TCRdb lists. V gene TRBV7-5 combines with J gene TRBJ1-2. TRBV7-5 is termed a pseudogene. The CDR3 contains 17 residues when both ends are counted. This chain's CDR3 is CISVSEARRVTVYGYTF.

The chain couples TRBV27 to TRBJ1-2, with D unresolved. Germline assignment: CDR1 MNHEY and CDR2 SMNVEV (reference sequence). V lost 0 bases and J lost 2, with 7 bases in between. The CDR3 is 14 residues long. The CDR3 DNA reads TGTGCCAGCAGTTTATCCAGGAAAAACTATGGCTACACCTTC. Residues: CASSLSRKNYGYTF.

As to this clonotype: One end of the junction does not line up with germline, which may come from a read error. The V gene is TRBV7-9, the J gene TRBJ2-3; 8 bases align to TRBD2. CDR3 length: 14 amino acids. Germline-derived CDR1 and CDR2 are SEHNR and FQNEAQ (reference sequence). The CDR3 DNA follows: TGTGTCAGCAGTCGATCGGGGGGGACAGATACGCAGTATTTT. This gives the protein CVSSRSGGTDTQYF. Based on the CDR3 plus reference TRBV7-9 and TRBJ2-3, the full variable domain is DTGVSQNPRHKITKRGQNVTFRCDPISEHNRLYWYRQTLGQGPEFLTYFQNEAQLEKSRLLSDRFSAERPKGSFSTLEIQRTEQGDSAMYLCVSSRSGGTDTQYFGPGTRLTVL.

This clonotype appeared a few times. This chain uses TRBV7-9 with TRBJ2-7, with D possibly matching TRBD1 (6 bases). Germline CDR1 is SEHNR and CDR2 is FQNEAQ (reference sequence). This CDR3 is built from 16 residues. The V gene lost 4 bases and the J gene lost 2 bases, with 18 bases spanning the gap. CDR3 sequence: CASSSGRTVRTYEQYF. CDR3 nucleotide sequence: TGTGCCAGCAGCTCGGGTAGGACAGTGAGGACCTACGAGCAGTACTTC.

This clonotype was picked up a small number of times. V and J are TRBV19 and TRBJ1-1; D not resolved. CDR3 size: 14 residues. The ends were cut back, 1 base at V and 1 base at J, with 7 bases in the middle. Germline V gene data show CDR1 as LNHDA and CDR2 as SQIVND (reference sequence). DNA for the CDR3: TGTGCCAGTAGTATAGGGGCAGAGAACACTGAAGCTTTCTTT. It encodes CASSIGAENTEAFF.

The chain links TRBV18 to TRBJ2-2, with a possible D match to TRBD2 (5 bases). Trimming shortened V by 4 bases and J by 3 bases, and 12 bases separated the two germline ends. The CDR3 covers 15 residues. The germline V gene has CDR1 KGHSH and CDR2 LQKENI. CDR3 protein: CASSRQAAHTGELFF. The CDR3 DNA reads TGTGCCAGCTCACGACAAGCGGCTCACACCGGGGAGCTGTTTTTT.

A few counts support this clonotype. The CDR3 loop is CATSRGPLTGKAGGTEAFF. CDR3 nucleotides: TGTGCCACCAGCAGAGGACCTTTGACAGGGAAGGCAGGAGGCACTGAAGCTTTCTTT. This chain links TRBV15 with TRBJ1-1; the match to TRBD1 covers 7 bases. Germline V gene data show CDR1 as LNHNV and CDR2 as YYDKDF (reference sequence). The CDR3 runs 19 residues. The J segment lost 4 bases and the V segment lost 1 base, leaving 18 bases of the junction unmatched.

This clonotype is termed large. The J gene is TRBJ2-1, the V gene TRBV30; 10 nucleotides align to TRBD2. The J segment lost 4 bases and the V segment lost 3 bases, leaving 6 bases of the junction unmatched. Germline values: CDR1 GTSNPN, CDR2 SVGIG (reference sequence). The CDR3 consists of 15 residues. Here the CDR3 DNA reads TGTGCCTGGAGAACACTAGCGGGGCTTTACAATGAGCAGTTCTTC. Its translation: CAWRTLAGLYNEQFF.

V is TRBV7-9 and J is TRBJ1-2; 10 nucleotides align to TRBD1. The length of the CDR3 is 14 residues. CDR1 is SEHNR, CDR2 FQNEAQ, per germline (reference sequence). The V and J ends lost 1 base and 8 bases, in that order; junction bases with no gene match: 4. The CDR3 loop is CASSLGGQGSGYTF. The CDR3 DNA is TGTGCCAGCAGCTTAGGGGGACAGGGGAGCGGCTACACCTTC.

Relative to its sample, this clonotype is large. CDR3 sequence: CASSRRGRGANQPQHF. CDR3 coding DNA: TGTGCCAGTAGTAGGAGGGGGCGAGGGGCCAATCAGCCCCAGCATTTT. V is TRBV19 and J is TRBJ1-5; 7 bases agree with TRBD1. V trimming: 4 bases; J trimming: 3 bases; junction bases outside the gene matches: 9. The CDR3 sequence is 16 residues long. The germline V gene has CDR1 LNHDA and CDR2 SQIVND (reference sequence).

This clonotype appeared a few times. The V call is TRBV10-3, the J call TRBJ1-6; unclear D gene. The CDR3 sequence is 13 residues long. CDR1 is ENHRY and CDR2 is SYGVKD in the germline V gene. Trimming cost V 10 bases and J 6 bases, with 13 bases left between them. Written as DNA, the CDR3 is TGTGCCACCTTCAAGGGTTCTAATTCACCCCTCCACTTT. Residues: CATFKGSNSPLHF.

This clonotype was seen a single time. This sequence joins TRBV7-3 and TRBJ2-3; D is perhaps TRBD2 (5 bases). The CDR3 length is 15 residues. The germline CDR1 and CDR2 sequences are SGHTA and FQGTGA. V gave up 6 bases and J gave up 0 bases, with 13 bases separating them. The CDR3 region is CASRPTGFSTDTQYF. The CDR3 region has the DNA TGTGCCAGCAGACCTACGGGGTTTAGCACAGATACGCAGTATTTT. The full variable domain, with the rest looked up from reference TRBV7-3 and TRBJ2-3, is GAGVSQTPSNKVTEKGKYVELRCDPISGHTALYWYRQSLGQGPEFLIYFQGTGAADDSGLPNDRFFAVRPEGSVSTLKIQRTERGDSAVYLCASRPTGFSTDTQYFGPGTRLTVL.

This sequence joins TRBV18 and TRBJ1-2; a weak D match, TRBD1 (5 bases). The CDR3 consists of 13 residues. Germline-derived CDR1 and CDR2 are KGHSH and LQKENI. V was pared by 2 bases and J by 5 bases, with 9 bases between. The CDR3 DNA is TGTGCCAGCTCACCAGGGGGACCTTATGGCTACACCTTC. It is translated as CASSPGGPYGYTF.

The CDR3, as DNA: TGTGCCAGCAGCAAAGGGGACAACTCCTACAATGAGCAGTTCTTC. It specifies CASSKGDNSYNEQFF. The chain has TRBV21-1 and TRBJ2-1; the DNA was not compared with TRBD1, the D call given in the table. TRBV21-1 represents a pseudogene. The CDR3 runs to 15 residues.

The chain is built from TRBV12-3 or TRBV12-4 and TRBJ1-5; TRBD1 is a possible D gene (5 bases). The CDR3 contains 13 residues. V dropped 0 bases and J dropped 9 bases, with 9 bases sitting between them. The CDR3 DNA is TGTGCCAGCAGTTTAGCCCGACAGATGCCCCAGCATTTT. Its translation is CASSLARQMPQHF.

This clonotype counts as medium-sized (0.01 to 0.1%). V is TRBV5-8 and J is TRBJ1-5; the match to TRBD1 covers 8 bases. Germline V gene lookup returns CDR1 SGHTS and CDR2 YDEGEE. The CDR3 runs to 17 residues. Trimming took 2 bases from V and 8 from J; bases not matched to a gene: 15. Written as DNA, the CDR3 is TGTGCCAGCAGCTTCGCAGGGGGCGGCTTCCCTTTAGAGCCCCAGCATTTT. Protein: CASSFAGGGFPLEPQHF.

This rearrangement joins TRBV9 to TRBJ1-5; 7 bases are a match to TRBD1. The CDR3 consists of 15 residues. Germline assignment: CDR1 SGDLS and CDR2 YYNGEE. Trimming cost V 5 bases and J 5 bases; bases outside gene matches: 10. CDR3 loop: CASSRWGQKDQPQHF. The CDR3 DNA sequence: TGTGCCAGCAGTCGCTGGGGACAGAAGGATCAGCCCCAGCATTTT.

The CDR3 DNA follows: TGTGCCAGCAGTCAGGACGGTCTAAGCGCAGATACGCAGTATTTT. Residues: CASSQDGLSADTQYF. The rearrangement links TRBV12-3 or TRBV12-4 to TRBJ2-3; D gene ambiguous. The CDR3 spans 15 residues. V lost 5 bases to trimming and J lost 4 bases, with 16 bases between them.

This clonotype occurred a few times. CDR3 sequence (DNA): TGTGCCAGCAGCTTGGCGACAGGGGGTAATTCACCCCTCCACTTT. Its translation is CASSLATGGNSPLHF. This chain uses TRBV5-4 with TRBJ1-6; TRBD1 matches 9 bases. J gave up 6 bases and V 0 bases, and 1 base lay outside the gene matches. The germline V gene has CDR1 SGHNT and CDR2 YYREEE (reference sequence). The CDR3 is 15 amino acids.

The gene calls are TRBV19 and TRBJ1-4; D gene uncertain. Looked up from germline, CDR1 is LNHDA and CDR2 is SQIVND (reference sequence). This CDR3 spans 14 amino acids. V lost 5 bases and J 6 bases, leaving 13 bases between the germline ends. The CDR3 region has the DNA TGTGCCAGTAGTCGACAAAGTGCTGATGAAAAACTGTTTTTT. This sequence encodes CASSRQSADEKLFF.

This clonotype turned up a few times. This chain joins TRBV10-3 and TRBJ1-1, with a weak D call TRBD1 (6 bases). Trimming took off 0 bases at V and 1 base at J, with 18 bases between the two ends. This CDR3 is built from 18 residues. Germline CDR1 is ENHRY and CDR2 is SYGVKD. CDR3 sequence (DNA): TGTGCCATCAGTGAGTCAGAGCAGGGGATCTTCCCGAACACTGAAGCTTTCTTT. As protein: CAISESEQGIFPNTEAFF.

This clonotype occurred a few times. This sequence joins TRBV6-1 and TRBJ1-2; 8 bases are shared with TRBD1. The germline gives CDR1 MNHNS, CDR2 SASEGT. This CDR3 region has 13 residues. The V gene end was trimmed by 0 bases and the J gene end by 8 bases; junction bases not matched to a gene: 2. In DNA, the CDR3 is TGTGCCAGCAGTGAAGCGACAGGGGAAGGCTACACCTTC. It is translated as CASSEATGEGYTF.

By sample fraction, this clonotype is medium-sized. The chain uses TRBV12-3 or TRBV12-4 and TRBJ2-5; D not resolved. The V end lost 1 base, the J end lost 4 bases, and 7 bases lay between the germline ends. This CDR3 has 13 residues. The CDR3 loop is CASSLVGGETQYF. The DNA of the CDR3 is TGTGCCAGCAGTTTAGTCGGCGGAGAGACCCAGTACTTC.